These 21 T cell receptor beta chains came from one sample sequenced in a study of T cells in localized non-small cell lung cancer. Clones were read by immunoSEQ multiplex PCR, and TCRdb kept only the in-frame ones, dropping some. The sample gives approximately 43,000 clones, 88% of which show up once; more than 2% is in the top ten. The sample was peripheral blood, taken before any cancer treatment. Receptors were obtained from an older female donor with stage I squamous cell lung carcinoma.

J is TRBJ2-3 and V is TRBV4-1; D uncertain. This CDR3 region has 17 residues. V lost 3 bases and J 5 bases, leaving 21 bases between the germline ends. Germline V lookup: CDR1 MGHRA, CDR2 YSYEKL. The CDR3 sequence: CASSHSTPGPRVDTQYF. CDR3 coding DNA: TGCGCCAGCAGCCACTCCACCCCGGGCCCCCGGGTAGATACGCAGTATTTT.

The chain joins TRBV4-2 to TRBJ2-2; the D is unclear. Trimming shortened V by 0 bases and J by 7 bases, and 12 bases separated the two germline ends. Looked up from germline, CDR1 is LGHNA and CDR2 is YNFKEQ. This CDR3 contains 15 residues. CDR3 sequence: CASSQDRRTDGELFF. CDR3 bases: TGTGCCAGCAGCCAAGATCGACGAACCGACGGGGAGCTGTTTTTT.

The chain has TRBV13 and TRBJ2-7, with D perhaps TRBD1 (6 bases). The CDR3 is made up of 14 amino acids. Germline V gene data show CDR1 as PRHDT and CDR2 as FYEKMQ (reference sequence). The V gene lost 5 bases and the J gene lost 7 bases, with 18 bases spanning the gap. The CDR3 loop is CASSLQDSFGEQYF. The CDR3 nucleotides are TGTGCCAGCAGCCTCCAGGACAGTTTCGGGGAGCAGTACTTC.

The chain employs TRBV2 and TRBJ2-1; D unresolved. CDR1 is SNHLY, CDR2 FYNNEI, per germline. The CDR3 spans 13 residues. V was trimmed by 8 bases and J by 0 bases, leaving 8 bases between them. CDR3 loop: CASGLSSYNEQFF. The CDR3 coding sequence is TGTGCCAGCGGCCTCAGCTCCTACAATGAGCAGTTCTTC.

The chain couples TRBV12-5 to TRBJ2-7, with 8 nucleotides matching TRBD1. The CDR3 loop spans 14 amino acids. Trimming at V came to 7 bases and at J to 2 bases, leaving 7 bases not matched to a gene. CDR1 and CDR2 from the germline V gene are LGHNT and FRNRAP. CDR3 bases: TGTGCTAGTGCCCCGACAGGGGATACCTACGAGCAGTACTTC. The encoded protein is CASAPTGDTYEQYF.

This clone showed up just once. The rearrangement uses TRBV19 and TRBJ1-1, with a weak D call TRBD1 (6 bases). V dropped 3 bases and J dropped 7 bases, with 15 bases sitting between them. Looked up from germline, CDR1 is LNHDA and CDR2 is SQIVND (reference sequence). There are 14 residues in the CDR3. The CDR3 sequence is CASSIRGGDDEAFF. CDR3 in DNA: TGTGCCAGTAGTATTAGGGGGGGCGATGATGAAGCTTTCTTT.

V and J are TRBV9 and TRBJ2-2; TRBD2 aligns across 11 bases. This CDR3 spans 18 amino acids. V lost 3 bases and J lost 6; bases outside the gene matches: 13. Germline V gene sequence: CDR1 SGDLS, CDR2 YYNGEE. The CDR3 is CASSARLAGPRWAGELFF. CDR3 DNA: TGTGCCAGCAGCGCCCGACTAGCGGGACCTCGGTGGGCCGGGGAGCTGTTTTTT.

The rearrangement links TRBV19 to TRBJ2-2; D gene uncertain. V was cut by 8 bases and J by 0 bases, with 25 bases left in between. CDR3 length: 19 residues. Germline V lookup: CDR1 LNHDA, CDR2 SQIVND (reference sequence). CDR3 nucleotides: TGTGCCAGTTCCCCCCCTGTGCGCGGCCCCCGCGCGAACACCGGGGAGCTGTTTTTT. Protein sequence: CASSPPVRGPRANTGELFF. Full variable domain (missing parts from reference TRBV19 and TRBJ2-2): DGGITQSPKYLFRKEGQNVTLSCEQNLNHDAMYWYRQDPGQGLRLIYYSQIVNDFQKGDIAEGYSVSREKKESFPLTVTSAQKNPTAFYLCASSPPVRGPRANTGELFFGEGSRLTVL.

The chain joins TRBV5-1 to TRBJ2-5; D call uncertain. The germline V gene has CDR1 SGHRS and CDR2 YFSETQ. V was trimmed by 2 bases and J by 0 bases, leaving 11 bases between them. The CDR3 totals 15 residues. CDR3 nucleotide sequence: TGCGCCAGCAGCTTAATAGGGCAGCACCAAGAGACCCAGTACTTC. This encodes CASSLIGQHQETQYF. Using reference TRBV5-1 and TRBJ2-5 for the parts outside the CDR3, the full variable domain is KAGVTQTPRYLIKTRGQQVTLSCSPISGHRSVSWYQQTPGQGLQFLFEYFSETQRNKGNFPGRFSGRQFSNSRSEMNVSTLELGDSALYLCASSLIGQHQETQYFGPGTRLLVL.

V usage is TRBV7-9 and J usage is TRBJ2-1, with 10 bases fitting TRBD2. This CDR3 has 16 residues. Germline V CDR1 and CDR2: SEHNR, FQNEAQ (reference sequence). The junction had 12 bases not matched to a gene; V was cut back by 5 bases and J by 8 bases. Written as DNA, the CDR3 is TGTGCCAGCAGCATAAGCGCGGGACTAGCGAGGGATGAGCAGTTCTTC. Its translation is CASSISAGLARDEQFF.

As DNA, the CDR3 is TGTGCCAGTAGTTTCCGAGCGGGAGGGCCCAAAGAGCAGTACTTC. This encodes CASSFRAGGPKEQYF. The J gene is TRBJ2-7, the V gene TRBV19, with 10 positions matching TRBD2. The CDR3 length is 15 residues. Trimming cost V 5 bases and J 7 bases; bases outside gene matches: 11. Germline V CDR1 and CDR2: LNHDA, SQIVND (reference sequence).

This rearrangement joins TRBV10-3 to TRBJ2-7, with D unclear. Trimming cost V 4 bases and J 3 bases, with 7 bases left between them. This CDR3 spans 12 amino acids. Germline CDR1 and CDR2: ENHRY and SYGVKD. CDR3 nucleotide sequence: TGTGCCATCAGTGCACTACTCTACGAGCAGTACTTC. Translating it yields CAISALLYEQYF.

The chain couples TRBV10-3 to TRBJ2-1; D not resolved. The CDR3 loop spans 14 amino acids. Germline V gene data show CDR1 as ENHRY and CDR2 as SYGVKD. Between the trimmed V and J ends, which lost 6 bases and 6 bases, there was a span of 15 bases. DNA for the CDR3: TGTGCCATCAGGGACCCTAGAAGCCTCAATGAGCAGTTCTTC. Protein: CAIRDPRSLNEQFF.

The CDR3 loop is CSVLGGRGEKLFF. The CDR3 DNA reads as TGCAGCGTCTTAGGGGGGCGGGGTGAAAAACTGTTTTTT. This chain joins TRBV29-1 and TRBJ1-4, with D tentatively TRBD1 (6 bases). Trimming removed 6 bases from V and 7 bases from J, with 15 bases in between. CDR1 and CDR2 from the germline V gene are SQVTM and ANQGSEA. This CDR3 is built from 13 residues.

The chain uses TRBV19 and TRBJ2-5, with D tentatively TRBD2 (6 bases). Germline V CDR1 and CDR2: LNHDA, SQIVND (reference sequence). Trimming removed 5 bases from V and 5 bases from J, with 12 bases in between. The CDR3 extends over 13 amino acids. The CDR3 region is CASSSSGRETQYF. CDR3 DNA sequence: TGTGCCAGTAGTTCGAGCGGGCGGGAGACCCAGTACTTC.

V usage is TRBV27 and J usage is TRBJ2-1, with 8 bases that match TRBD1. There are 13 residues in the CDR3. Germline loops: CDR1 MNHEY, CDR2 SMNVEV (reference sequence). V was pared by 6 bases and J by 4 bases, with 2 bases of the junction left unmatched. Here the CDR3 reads CASRQGGYNEQFF. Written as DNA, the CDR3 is TGTGCCAGCAGACAGGGGGGTTACAATGAGCAGTTCTTC.

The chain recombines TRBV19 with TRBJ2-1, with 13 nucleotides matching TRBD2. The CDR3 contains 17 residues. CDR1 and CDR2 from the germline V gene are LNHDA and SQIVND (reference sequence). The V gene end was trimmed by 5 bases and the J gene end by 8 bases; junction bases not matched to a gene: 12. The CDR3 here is CASSPTTSGRASDEQFF. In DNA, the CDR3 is TGTGCCAGTAGTCCAACCACTAGCGGGAGGGCCAGTGATGAGCAGTTCTTC.

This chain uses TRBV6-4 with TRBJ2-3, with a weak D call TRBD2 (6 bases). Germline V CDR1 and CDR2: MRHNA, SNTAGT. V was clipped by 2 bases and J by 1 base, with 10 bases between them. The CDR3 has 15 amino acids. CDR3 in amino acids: CASSDQASGTDTQYF. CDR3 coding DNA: TGTGCCAGCAGTGACCAGGCTAGCGGCACAGATACGCAGTATTTT.

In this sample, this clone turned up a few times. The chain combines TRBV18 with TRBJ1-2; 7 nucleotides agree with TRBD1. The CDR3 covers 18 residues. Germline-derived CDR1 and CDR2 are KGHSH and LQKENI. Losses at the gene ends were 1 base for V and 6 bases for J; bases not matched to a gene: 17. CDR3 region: CASSPRDSRTGLRNGYTF. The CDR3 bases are TGTGCCAGCTCACCACGAGATTCGAGGACAGGCCTCCGCAATGGCTACACCTTC.

Written as DNA, the CDR3 is TGTGCCAGCAGCCGACAAGCAGGAAACACCATATATTTT. Translating it yields CASSRQAGNTIYF. The genes are TRBV7-2 and TRBJ1-3; D gene uncertain. Trimming removed 5 bases at V and 4 bases at J, with 9 bases between. Germline CDR1 reads SGHTA; CDR2 reads FQGNSA. The CDR3 contains 13 residues.

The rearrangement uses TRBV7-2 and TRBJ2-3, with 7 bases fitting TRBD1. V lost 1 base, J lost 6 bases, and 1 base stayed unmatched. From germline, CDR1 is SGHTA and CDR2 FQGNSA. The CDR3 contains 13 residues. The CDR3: CASSLEGADTQYF. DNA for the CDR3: TGTGCCAGCAGCTTAGAGGGGGCCGATACGCAGTATTTT.